This T cell receptor (beta chain) was sequenced for a study of shared clonotypes between healthy human individuals. Study-wide background: Per donor, CD8 memory used one plate, CD8 naive used two, CD4 memory used three and CD4 naive used three. Whole-study findings and limits: Large depth notwithstanding, sorted-subset sequencing proved incomplete by rarefaction.

About this clone itself: Its specificity is unknown.

The CDR3 covers 17 residues. Per germline, CDR1 MNHNS and CDR2 SASEGT. Trimming removed 2 bases from V and 4 bases from J, with 18 bases in between. Every subset had its genomic DNA shared out evenly among several immunoSEQ plates. Sequencing was performed with immunoSEQ multiplex PCR; in TCRdb, only in-frame clones are kept and a portion is missing. The sample records approximately 340,000 clones, over 70% being singletons. Sequencing was carried out using memory CD4+ T cells sorted from blood. Regarding subset: CD45RA-negative fraction. The rearrangement joins TRBV6-1 to TRBJ1-3, with a possible D match to TRBD1 (6 bases). The TCR was taken from a man aged 25 to 45 in good health. The CDR3, as DNA: TGTGCCAGCAGTGAACGTGCCAGGGGAGTTGGAGGAAACACCATATATTTT. Its translation: CASSERARGVGGNTIYF.